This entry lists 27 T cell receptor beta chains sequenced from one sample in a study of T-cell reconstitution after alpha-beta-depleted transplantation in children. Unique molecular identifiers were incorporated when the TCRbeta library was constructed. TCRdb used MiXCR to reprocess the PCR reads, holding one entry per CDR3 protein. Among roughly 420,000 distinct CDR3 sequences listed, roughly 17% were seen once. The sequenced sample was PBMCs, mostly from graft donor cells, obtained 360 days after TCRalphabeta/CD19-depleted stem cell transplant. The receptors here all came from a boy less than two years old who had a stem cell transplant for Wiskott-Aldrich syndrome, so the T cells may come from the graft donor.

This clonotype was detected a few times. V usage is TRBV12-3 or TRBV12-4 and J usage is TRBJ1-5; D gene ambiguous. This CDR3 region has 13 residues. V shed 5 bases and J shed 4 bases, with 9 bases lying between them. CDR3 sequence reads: CASSPGPNQPQHF. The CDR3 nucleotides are TGTGCCAGCAGTCCAGGCCCAAATCAGCCCCAGCATTTT.

As DNA, the CDR3 is TGCAGTGCTAGAAACGTAGCGGGGGGGCAAGAGACCCAGTACTTC. It codes for CSARNVAGGQETQYF. The chain has TRBV20-1 and TRBJ2-5; 11 bases are a match to TRBD2. CDR1 and CDR2 from the germline V gene are DFQATT and SNEGSKA (reference sequence). V gave up 2 bases and J gave up 2 bases; unmatched junction bases: 4. The CDR3 sequence is 15 residues long.

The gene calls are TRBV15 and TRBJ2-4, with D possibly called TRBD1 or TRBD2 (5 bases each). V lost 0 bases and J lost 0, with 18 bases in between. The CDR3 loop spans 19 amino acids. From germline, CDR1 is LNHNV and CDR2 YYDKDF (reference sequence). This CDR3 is CATSREGVGPVIAKNIQYF. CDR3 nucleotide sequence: TGTGCCACCAGCAGAGAGGGGGTGGGGCCTGTTATAGCCAAAAACATTCAGTACTTC.

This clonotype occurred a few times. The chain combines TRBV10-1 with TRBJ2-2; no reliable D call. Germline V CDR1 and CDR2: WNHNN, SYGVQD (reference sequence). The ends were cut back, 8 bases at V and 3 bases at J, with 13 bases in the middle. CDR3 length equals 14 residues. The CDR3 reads CASRFSPDTGELFF. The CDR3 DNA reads TGCGCCAGCCGGTTCTCCCCCGACACCGGGGAGCTGTTTTTT.

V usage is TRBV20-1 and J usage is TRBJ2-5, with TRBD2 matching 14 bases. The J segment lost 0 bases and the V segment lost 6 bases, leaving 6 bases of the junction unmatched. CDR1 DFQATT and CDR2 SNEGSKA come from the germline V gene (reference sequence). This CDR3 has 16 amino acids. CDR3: CSAPTSGRVYQETQYF. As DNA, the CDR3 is TGCAGTGCCCCGACTAGCGGGAGGGTCTACCAAGAGACCCAGTACTTC.

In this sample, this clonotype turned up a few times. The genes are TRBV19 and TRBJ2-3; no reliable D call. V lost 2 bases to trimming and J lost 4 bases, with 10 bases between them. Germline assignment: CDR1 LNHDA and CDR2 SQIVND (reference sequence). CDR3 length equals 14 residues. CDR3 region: CASSIRRKADTQYF. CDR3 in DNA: TGTGCCAGTAGTATAAGGCGGAAGGCAGATACGCAGTATTTT.

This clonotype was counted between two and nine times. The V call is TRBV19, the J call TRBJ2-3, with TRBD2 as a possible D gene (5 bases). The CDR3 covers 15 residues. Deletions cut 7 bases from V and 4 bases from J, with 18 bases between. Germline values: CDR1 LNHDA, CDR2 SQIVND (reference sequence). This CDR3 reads CASTPTGRWADTQYF. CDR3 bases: TGTGCCAGTACCCCAACGGGGAGATGGGCAGATACGCAGTATTTT.

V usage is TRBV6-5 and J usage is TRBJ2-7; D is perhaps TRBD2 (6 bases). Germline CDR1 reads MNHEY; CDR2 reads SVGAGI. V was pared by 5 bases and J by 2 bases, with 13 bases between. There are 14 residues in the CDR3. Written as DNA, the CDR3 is TGTGCCAGCAGTAACTTAGCGGTTGCCTACGAGCAGTACTTC. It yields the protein CASSNLAVAYEQYF.

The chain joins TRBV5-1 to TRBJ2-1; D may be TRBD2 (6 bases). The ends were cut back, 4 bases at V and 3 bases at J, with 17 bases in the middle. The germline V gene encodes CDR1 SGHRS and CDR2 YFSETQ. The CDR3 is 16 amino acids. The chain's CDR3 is CASSPSQGGYYNEQFF. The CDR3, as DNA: TGCGCCAGCAGCCCCTCCCAGGGAGGTTACTACAATGAGCAGTTCTTC.

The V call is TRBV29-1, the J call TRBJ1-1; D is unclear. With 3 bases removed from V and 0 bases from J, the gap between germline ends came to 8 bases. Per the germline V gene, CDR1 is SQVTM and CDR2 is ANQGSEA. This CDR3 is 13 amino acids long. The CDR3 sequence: CSVETGMNTEAFF. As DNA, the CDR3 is TGCAGCGTTGAGACGGGGATGAACACTGAAGCTTTCTTT.

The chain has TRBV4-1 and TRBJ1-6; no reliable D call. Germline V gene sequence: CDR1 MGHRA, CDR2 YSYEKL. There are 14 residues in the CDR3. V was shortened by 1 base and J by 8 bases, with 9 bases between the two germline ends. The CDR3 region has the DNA TGCGCCAGCAGCCAAGCCCCAGTGGATTCACCCCTCCACTTT. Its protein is CASSQAPVDSPLHF.

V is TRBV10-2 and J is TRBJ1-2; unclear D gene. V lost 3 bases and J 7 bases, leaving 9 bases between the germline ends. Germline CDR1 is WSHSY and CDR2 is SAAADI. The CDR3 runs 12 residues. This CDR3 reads CASSDLRAGYTF. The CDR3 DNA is TGCGCCAGCAGTGATTTGAGGGCTGGCTACACCTTC.

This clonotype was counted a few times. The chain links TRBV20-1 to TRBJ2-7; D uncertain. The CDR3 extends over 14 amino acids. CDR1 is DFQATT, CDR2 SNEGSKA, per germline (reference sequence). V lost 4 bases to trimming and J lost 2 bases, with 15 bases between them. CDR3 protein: CSAIQIGSPYEQYF. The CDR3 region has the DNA TGCAGTGCTATCCAGATAGGGTCACCCTACGAGCAGTACTTC.

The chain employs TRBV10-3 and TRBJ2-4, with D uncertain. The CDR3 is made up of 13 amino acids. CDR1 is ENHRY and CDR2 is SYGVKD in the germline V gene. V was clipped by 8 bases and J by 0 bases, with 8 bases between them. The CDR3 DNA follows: TGTGCCATCCTCAGACTAGCCAAAAACATTCAGTACTTC. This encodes CAILRLAKNIQYF.

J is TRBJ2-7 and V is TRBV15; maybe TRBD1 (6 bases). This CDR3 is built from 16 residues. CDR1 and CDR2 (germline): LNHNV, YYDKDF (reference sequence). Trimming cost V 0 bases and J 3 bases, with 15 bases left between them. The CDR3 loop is CATSRDRRTVSYEQYF. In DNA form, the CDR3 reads TGTGCCACCAGCAGAGATCGAAGGACAGTGAGCTACGAGCAGTACTTC.

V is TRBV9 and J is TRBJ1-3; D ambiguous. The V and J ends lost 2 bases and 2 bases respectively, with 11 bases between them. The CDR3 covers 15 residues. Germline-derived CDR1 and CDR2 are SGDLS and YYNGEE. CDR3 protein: CASSVLGLAGNTIYF. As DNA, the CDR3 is TGTGCCAGCAGCGTCCTGGGTTTAGCTGGAAACACCATATATTTT.

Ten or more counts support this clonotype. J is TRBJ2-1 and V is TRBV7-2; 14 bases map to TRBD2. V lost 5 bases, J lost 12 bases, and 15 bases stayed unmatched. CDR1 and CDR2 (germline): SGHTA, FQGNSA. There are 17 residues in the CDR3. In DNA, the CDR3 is TGTGCCAGCAGCCCGGTCCCGGGACTAGCGGGAGTGGTAGGGCAGTTCTTC. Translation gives CASSPVPGLAGVVGQFF. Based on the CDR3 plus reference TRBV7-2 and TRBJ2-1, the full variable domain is GAGVSQSPSNKVTEKGKDVELRCDPISGHTALYWYRQSLGQGLEFLIYFQGNSAPDKSGLPSDRFSAERTGGSVSTLTIQRTQQEDSAVYLCASSPVPGLAGVVGQFFGPGTRLTVL.

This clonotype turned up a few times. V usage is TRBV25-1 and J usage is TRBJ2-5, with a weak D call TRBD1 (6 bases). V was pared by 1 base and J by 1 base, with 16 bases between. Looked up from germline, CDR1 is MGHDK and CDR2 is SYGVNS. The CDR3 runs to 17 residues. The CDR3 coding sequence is TGTGCCAGCAGTGAATCTCCGGGACATCACCCCCAAGAGACCCAGTACTTC. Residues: CASSESPGHHPQETQYF. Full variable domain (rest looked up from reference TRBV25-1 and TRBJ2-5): EADIYQTPRYLVIGTGKKITLECSQTMGHDKMYWYQQDPGMELHLIHYSYGVNSTEKGDLSSESTVSRIRTEHFPLTLESARPSHTSQYLCASSESPGHHPQETQYFGPGTRLLVL.

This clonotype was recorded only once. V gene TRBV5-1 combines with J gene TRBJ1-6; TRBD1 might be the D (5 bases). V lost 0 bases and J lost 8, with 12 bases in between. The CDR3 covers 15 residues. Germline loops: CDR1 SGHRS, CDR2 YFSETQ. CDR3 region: CASSLVGGGDSPLHF. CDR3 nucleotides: TGCGCCAGCAGCTTGGTCGGGGGTGGGGATTCACCCCTCCACTTT.

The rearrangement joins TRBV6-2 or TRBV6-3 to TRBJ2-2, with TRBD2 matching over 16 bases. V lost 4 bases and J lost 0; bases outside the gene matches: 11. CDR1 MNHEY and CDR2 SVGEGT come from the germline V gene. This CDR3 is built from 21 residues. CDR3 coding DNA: TGTGCCAGCAGTTCCTTAAGGGGACTAGCGGGGGGGCTCACGAACACCGGGGAGCTGTTTTTT. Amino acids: CASSSLRGLAGGLTNTGELFF.

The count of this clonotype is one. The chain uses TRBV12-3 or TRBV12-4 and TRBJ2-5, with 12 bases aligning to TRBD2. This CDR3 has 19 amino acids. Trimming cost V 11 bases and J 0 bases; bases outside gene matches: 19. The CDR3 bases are TGTGCCTTCAGTTTAGGGTTTGGACTAGCGGGGTTGTACCAAGAGACCCAGTACTTC. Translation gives CAFSLGFGLAGLYQETQYF.

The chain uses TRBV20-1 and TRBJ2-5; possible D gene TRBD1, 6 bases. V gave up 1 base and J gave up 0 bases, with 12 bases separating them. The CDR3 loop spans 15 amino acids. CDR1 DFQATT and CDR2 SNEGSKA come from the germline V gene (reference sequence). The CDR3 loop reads CSARGLTGNQETQYF. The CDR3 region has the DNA TGCAGTGCTAGAGGTTTAACAGGGAACCAAGAGACCCAGTACTTC.

CDR3 residues: CSARDPGFIYEQYF. The CDR3 coding sequence is TGCAGTGCTAGAGATCCTGGGTTTATATACGAGCAGTACTTC. The chain combines TRBV20-1 with TRBJ2-7; D uncertain. This CDR3 has 14 residues. V was pared by 0 bases and J by 4 bases, with 13 bases between. Germline loops: CDR1 DFQATT, CDR2 SNEGSKA (reference sequence).

The CDR3 nucleotides are TGCAGTGTCGCCGCTGGTGCCGTTTCTAGCACAGATACGCAGTATTTT. Amino acid sequence: CSVAAGAVSSTDTQYF. This rearrangement joins TRBV20-1 to TRBJ2-3; D unresolved. CDR1 and CDR2 from the germline V gene are DFQATT and SNEGSKA (reference sequence). This CDR3 contains 16 residues. With 7 bases removed from V and 0 bases from J, the gap between germline ends came to 20 bases.

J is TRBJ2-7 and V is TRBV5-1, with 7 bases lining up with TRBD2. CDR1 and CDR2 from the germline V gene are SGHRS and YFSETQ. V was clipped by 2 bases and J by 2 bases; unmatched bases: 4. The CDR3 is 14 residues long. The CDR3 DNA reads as TGCGCCAGCAGCTTACTGGGACTACCCTACGAGCAGTACTTC. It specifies CASSLLGLPYEQYF.

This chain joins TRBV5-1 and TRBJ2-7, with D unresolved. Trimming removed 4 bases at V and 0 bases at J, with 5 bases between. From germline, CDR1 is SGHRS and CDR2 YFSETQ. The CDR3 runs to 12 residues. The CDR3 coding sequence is TGCGCCAGCAGCATCGACTCCTACGAGCAGTACTTC. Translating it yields CASSIDSYEQYF.

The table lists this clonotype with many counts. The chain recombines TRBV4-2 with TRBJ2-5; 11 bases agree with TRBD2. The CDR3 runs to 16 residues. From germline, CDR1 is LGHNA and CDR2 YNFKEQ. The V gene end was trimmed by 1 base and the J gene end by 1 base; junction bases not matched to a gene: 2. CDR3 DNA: TGTGCCAGCAGCCAAGGAGGGACTAGCGGCCAAGAGACCCAGTACTTC. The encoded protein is CASSQGGTSGQETQYF.